This T cell receptor beta chain was identified in a study of cytomegalovirus exposure and HLA in healthy donors. Study-level results: It was 160 or so TCR beta chains that were listed as cytomegalovirus-associated. Certain indistinguishable V segments, among them TRBV6-2 and TRBV6-3, were excluded. Accurate prediction of most subjects' HLA-A and HLA-B alleles from TCR beta sequences was reported.

On this clone itself: Its target is not known.

PCR employed 60 Vbeta and 13 Jbeta primers. Sequenced by immunoSEQ multiplex PCR; TCRdb stores in-frame clones only, minus some. The repertoire consists of approximately 150,000 clones, with approximately 84% occurring once and the leading ten covering more than 4%. This CDR3 region has 15 residues. The clonotype originates from a girl aged 5 to 17 in good health and CMV-seropositive. The sample comprised PBMCs. V usage is TRBV21-1 and J usage is TRBJ1-2; TRBD1 reflects the table's D call only, with no check against the DNA. TRBV21-1 represents a pseudogene. The CDR3 bases are TGTGCCAGCAGCAAAAAAGGACAGGCTGTATATGGCTACACCTTC. Translation: CASSKKGQAVYGYTF.